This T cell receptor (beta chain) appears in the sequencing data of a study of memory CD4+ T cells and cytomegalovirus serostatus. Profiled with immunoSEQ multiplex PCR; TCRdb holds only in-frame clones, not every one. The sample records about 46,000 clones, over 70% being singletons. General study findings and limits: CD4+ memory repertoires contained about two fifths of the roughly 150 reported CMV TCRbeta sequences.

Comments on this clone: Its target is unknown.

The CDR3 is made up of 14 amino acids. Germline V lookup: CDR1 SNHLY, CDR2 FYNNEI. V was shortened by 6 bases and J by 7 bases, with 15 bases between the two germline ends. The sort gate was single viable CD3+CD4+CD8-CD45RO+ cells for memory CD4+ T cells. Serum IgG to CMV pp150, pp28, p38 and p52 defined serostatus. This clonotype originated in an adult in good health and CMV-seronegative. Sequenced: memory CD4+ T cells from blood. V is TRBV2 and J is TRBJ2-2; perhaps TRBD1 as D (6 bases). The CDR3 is CASSGQRGNGELFF. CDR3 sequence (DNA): TGTGCCAGCAGCGGACAGAGAGGGAACGGGGAGCTGTTTTTT.